The source of this T cell receptor beta chain is a study of beta chain features in type 1 diabetes (dated by TCRdb to about 2018). For the study in its entirety: Patients and healthy donors did not differ in mean age, gender distribution, total cell number or subset yield. Regulatory and stem cell-like memory subsets were isolated from only 8 patients and about 8 healthy donors, whereas naive and central memory subsets came from all 28 donors. In the study, TCRB repertoires of sorted circulating CD4+ T cell subsets from recently diagnosed type 1 diabetes patients were compared with those of matched healthy donors. A total of roughly 110 million sorted cells were examined across all samples, and the number of cells per subset was strongly correlated with RNA yield. Results the study describes overall, beyond this receptor: Fewer insertions and more nucleotide deletions at VDJ recombination sites were observed in patients with type 1 diabetes, implying thymic rearrangement abnormalities. Because cDNA rather than genomic DNA was sequenced, highly expressing activated cells could have been over-represented, although no difference in activation and CD3 levels was found between groups. Only small numbers of individuals were included in the HLA sub-analyses, which left unresolved whether HLA type had any influence on TCRB rearrangement. In all four CD4+ subsets, TCRB CDR3 length was moderately but significantly shorter in type 1 diabetes patients. PCR might favor shorter templates, but patient and control samples were amplified and corrected together, so any skew would affect both groups equally. Naive, central memory and regulatory TCRB repertoires appeared to be more similar among patients than among healthy donors.

This clone appeared a few times. Its antigen is not yet known. Base qualities are not provided; no much larger clone lies one nucleotide away. Other DNA sequences in the same sample also yield this CDR3. From each donor, a single peripheral blood sample of about 110 mL on average was drawn into heparinised tubes. A BD FACSAria II and a panel including CD45RO, CCR7, CD25, CD127, CD95 and CD27 were used to sort naive, central memory, regulatory and stem cell-like memory CD4+ T cells. Purity was above 95% for every sorted population. Right away, PBMCs were isolated by Lymphoprep density gradient centrifugation and were stained directly, with no culture step. So that batch effects would be minimized, each experiment stained and sorted samples in pairs, pairing one healthy donor with one patient. From V the trimming removes 2 bases and from J it removes 4 bases, while the gene matches leave 4 bases of the junction unaccounted for. In the germline V gene (reference sequence), CDR1 corresponds to GTSNPN and CDR2 to SVGIG. Its CDR3 holds 13 amino acids, cysteine through phenylalanine. CDR3 DNA only is kept here, 39 bases in frame from base 1.

All of the isolated RNA was reverse transcribed with the High Capacity cDNA Reverse Transcription Kit, so expressed TCRB transcripts were sequenced. Naive, central memory and regulatory T cell samples underwent deep immunoSEQ sequencing, averaging roughly 3.5 million total reads per sample. Sorted cells were lysed in RLT buffer and RNA was extracted with DNase-treated RNeasy Micro or Mini kits, depending on cell number. Each cell subset was processed separately to prevent cross-contamination, with patient and healthy donor samples processed together. TCRB sequences were amplified from cDNA with the immunoSEQ multiplex PCR, producing 87-bp fragments spanning the CDR3 region. Amplicons were sequenced on the Illumina HiSeq platform. The source study handled its data this way. PCR bias was corrected computationally using synthetic template baselines, and reads within Hamming distance 2 were collapsed, with unmergeable singletons discarded. Reads were aligned to IMGT to assign V, D and J genes, CDR3 length, and insertions or deletions at six rearrangement sites. Within each subset, clonotype counts were normalized to sorted cell number, and only after that were true diversity and Gini coefficients computed with the tcR R package. The overlap coefficient, calculated on TCRB nucleotide sequences, was used to quantify repertoire sharing. Out-of-frame TCRB sequences from naive cells were analyzed to stand in for the pre-selection repertoire. TCRdb holds this immuneACCESS table with in-frame rearrangements only. Some clones are missing; in checked studies, unresolved V genes explain under half, and the rest has no known cause. D and trimming were read from the DNA, whereas the V and J calls and clone size are those reported in that table. Present in this sample are roughly 330,000 clones, less than 15% of which were seen just once. The ten largest clones capture nearly 0.015% of the sample.

Rearrangement joined TRBV30 to TRBJ1-1; the central 7 bases match TRBD1. Sequenced input: naive CD4+ T cells from blood. In light of the paper, this sample's cell subset or site label describes: true naive CD4+ T cells. The TCR comes from a woman under 30 with type 1 diabetes. The CDR3 region reads CAWSRQGGTEAFF. The sequenced DNA is TGTGCCTGGAGTAGACAGGGAGGCACTGAAGCTTTCTTT.